This TCR beta chain was documented in a study of blood T cell repertoires in COVID-19. Background on the study: Acute-phase and convalescent COVID-19 samples originated in the United States, Italy and Spain. PBMCs, B-cell-depleted T cells, or T cells were the source of the cDNA or gDNA that made up the material.

The germline V gene encodes CDR1 SGHRS and CDR2 YFSETQ. V lost 0 bases and J lost 6, with 12 bases in between. This CDR3 has 15 residues. Original data processing: By means of reference gene primer amplification, nucleated cell counts were estimated. Using immunoSEQ multiplex PCR, the repertoire was profiled, and TCRdb retains in-frame clones only, with some absent. V and J calls and clone size are copied from that table; D and trimming were computed from the DNA. The data contain 52,000 or so clones, approximately 85% of them singletons. The sequenced sample consisted of peripheral blood. The rearrangement joins TRBV5-1 to TRBJ1-4; possible D gene TRBD1, 5 bases. The clonotype was recovered from a human donor in a cohort sampled during active COVID-19. DNA of the CDR3: TGCGCCAGCAGCTTGGCCGACGGGGGTGATGAAAAACTGTTTTTT. Translation gives CASSLADGGDEKLFF.